Below, 10 T cell receptor beta chains from the same sample are listed, as sequenced in a study of blood T cells in healthy people across ages. Then a second PCR, running roughly 6 to 12 cycles, was carried out with a sample-barcoded 5' primer and a J-beta primer mix. TCRdb re-called the 5' RACE reads with MiXCR, one entry per CDR3 protein. The data hold around 780,000 distinct CDR3 sequences, with roughly 25% observed a single time. The same data also went into a second study, on T cells of mothers and their children.

Sequenced: blood. The receptors derive from a boy aged 5-17 years in good health.

This clonotype was counted only a few times. The V gene is TRBV12-3 or TRBV12-4, the J gene TRBJ1-4, with D possibly being TRBD1 (5 bases). This CDR3 is built from 14 residues. The V end was cut by 6 bases, the J end by 5 bases, with 13 bases between. As DNA, the CDR3 is TGTGCCAGCAGAGGGGACGGAAAAAATGAAAAACTGTTTTTT. Protein sequence: CASRGDGKNEKLFF.

This clonotype was observed a handful of times. The V call is TRBV9, the J call TRBJ1-4; D unresolved. This CDR3 comprises 15 residues. V shed 0 bases and J shed 5 bases, with 11 bases lying between them. CDR1 and CDR2 (germline): SGDLS, YYNGEE. The CDR3 coding sequence is TGTGCCAGCAGCGTAGGTCGGTCGAAGAATGAAAAACTGTTTTTT. Its translation: CASSVGRSKNEKLFF. Full variable domain (missing parts from reference TRBV9 and TRBJ1-4): DSGVTQTPKHLITATGQRVTLRCSPRSGDLSVYWYQQSLDQGLQFLIQYYNGEERAKGNILERFSAQQFPDLHSELNLSSLELGDSALYFCASSVGRSKNEKLFFGSGTQLSVL.

This clonotype was observed a few times. This CDR3 reads CSANRGAPSDEQFF. DNA for the CDR3: TGCAGTGCCAACCGGGGGGCGCCAAGCGATGAGCAGTTCTTC. V usage is TRBV20-1 and J usage is TRBJ2-1; tentatively, D is TRBD2 (7 bases). Germline CDR1 DFQATT, CDR2 SNEGSKA (reference sequence). The CDR3 sequence is 14 residues long. The V gene lost 6 bases and the J gene lost 8 bases, with 20 bases spanning the gap.

The chain carries TRBV28 and TRBJ2-2; maybe TRBD2 (7 bases). The V gene's germline CDR1 is MDHEN and CDR2 SYDVKM. V was pared by 10 bases and J by 6 bases, with 18 bases between. This CDR3 has 14 residues. Here the CDR3 reads CATTRGGASGELFF. CDR3 DNA sequence: TGTGCCACAACCCGAGGGGGGGCGTCCGGGGAGCTGTTTTTT.

This clonotype has a handful of counts. The chain joins TRBV15 to TRBJ2-2, with 7 bases matching TRBD1. Germline V CDR1 and CDR2: LNHNV, YYDKDF (reference sequence). The CDR3 has 14 residues. Trimming removed 11 bases from V and 1 base from J; junction bases left unmatched: 7. As DNA, the CDR3 is TGTGCCTCAACCGGGACAGTGAACACCGGGGAGCTGTTTTTT. This gives the protein CASTGTVNTGELFF. The variable domain in full, completed from reference TRBV15 and TRBJ2-2, reads DAMVIQNPRYQVTQFGKPVTLSCSQTLNHNVMYWYQQKSSQAPKLLFHYYDKDFNNEADTPDNFQSRRPNTSFCFLDIRSPGLGDTAMYLCASTGTVNTGELFFGEGSRLTVL.

The chain has TRBV7-9 and TRBJ2-5; 13 bases match TRBD2. In germline, CDR1 is SEHNR, CDR2 FQNEAQ (reference sequence). There are 16 residues in the CDR3. J lost 5 bases, V lost 5 bases, and 8 bases had no gene match. CDR3 residues: CASSPRTSGGYETQYF. The DNA for the CDR3 is TGTGCCAGCAGCCCCCGGACTAGCGGGGGTTATGAGACCCAGTACTTC.

The chain combines TRBV28 with TRBJ2-7; D tentatively fits TRBD1 or TRBD2 (6 bases each). Judging by the DNA end, TRBJ2-1 fits better; the J call may be wrong. The CDR3 is 16 residues long. CDR1 is MDHEN, CDR2 SYDVKM, per germline. CDR3 sequence (DNA): TGTGCCAGCAGTTTAAGGGGGGCGACGGTCTACAATGAGCAGTTCTTC. Encoded protein: CASSLRGATVYNEQFF.

The J gene is TRBJ2-7, the V gene TRBV3-1; 9 positions match TRBD2. The DNA end is a closer match to TRBJ2-1, so the J assignment may be wrong. Germline V gives CDR1 LGHDT, CDR2 YNNKEL (reference sequence). CDR3 length: 15 residues. CDR3 region: CAIGSRRGGMDEQFF. In DNA, the CDR3 is TGTGCCATCGGATCCCGGCGGGGGGGCATGGATGAGCAGTTCTTC.

This clonotype was detected only a few times. V and J are TRBV6-5 and TRBJ2-5, with D possibly TRBD1 on 5 matching bases. The V gene lost 0 bases and the J gene lost 4 bases, with 9 bases spanning the gap. The CDR3 extends over 14 amino acids. Germline assignment: CDR1 MNHEY and CDR2 SVGAGI. The DNA for the CDR3 is TGTGCCAGCAGTTACTCGGAAGGGGCAGAGACCCAGTACTTC. Translation: CASSYSEGAETQYF.

Turning to this clonotype: A junction boundary mismatches the germline segment, possibly from a read error. V and J are TRBV5-1 and TRBJ2-2, with D maybe TRBD2 (5 bases). CDR1 is SGHRS and CDR2 is YFSETQ in the germline V gene. The CDR3 has 16 amino acids. The CDR3: CASSLDPREGTGELLF. Written as DNA, the CDR3 is TGCGCCAGCAGCTTGGATCCTCGCGAGGGAACCGGGGAGCTGCTTTTT.